The present entry profiles one T cell receptor (beta chain) with its context. Clones were sequenced by immunoSEQ multiplex PCR, and TCRdb holds only the in-frame ones, with some missing. Seen here are under 350,000 clones, just over 85% observed once, and the top ten hold roughly 4.2%. This specimen belongs to a study of blood T cell repertoires in COVID-19. The CDR3 runs to 15 residues. The V and J ends lost 0 bases and 3 bases respectively, with 13 bases between them. Germline V gives CDR1 SGHNT, CDR2 YYREEE (reference sequence). This receptor was taken from a woman in her thirties or forties with acute COVID-19. Sequencing was carried out using PBMCs or T cells enriched from blood (not recorded which). The rearrangement links TRBV5-4 to TRBJ2-7; perhaps TRBD1 as D (5 bases). The DNA of the CDR3 is TGTGCCAGCAGCTTGGAAGTGGGGCGCGTCTACGAGCAGTACTTC. Residues: CASSLEVGRVYEQYF.